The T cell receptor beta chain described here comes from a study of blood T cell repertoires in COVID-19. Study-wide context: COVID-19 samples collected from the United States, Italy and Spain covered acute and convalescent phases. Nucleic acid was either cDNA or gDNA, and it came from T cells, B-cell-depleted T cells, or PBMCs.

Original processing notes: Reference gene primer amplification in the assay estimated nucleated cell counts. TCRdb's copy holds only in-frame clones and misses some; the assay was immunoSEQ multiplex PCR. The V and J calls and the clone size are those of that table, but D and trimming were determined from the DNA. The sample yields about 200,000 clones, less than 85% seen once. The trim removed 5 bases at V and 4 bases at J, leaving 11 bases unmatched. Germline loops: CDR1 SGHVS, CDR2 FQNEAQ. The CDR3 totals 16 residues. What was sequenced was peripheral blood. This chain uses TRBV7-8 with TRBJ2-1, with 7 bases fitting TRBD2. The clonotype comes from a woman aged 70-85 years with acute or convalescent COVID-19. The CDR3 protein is CASSGRVASGYNEQFF. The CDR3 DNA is TGTGCCAGCAGCGGTAGGGTGGCTAGCGGATACAATGAGCAGTTCTTC.